Each of the 31 T cell receptor beta chains below was sequenced from the same sample in a study of Graves' ophthalmopathy and Graves' hyperthyroidism. RNA transcripts were the source from which TCR beta CDR3 regions were amplified. Amplification began with first-round RT-PCR using HTBI primers, then second-round multiplex PCR was performed. TCRdb reanalysed the multiplex PCR reads using MiXCR and keeps one entry per CDR3 protein. The table shows almost 400,000 distinct CDR3 sequences, with about 16% occurring only once. Sequencing was performed on peripheral blood. The source of these receptors is a woman in her late teens or twenties with Graves' ophthalmopathy.

This clonotype was seen many times. The chain employs TRBV7-8 and TRBJ1-5; tentatively, D is TRBD1 (6 bases). With 5 bases removed from V and 9 bases from J, the gap between germline ends came to 17 bases. In germline, CDR1 is SGHVS, CDR2 FQNEAQ. The CDR3 has 14 amino acids. The CDR3 region is CASSPRGGAPPQHF. CDR3 nucleotide sequence: TGTGCCAGCAGCCCGAGGGGGGGTGCACCGCCCCAGCATTTT.

This clonotype was detected ten times or more. The V gene is TRBV12-3 or TRBV12-4, the J gene TRBJ1-2; 7 positions match TRBD1. V trimming: 3 bases; J trimming: 4 bases; junction bases outside the gene matches: 8. The CDR3 length is 15 residues. The CDR3 DNA follows: TGTGCCAGCAGTTTTGGGACAGCCTATTCCTATGGCTACACCTTC. Its translation: CASSFGTAYSYGYTF.

CDR3 bases: TGTGCCAGCAGCTTAGGGACTACCCGGGACAATGAGCAGTTCTTC. Encoded protein: CASSLGTTRDNEQFF. The J gene is TRBJ2-1, the V gene TRBV11-2, with D perhaps matching TRBD2 (6 bases). The CDR3 loop spans 15 amino acids. Trimming shortened V by 1 base and J by 5 bases, and 12 bases separated the two germline ends. The germline CDR1 and CDR2 sequences are SGHAT and FQNNGV.

This clonotype was recorded at least ten times. This chain uses TRBV12-3 or TRBV12-4 with TRBJ2-7, with no clear D. The CDR3 contains 11 residues. The V and J ends lost 0 bases and 6 bases respectively, with 3 bases between them. The CDR3 nucleotides are TGTGCCAGCAGTTTAGCTGGCGAGCAGTACTTC. Its protein product is CASSLAGEQYF.

This chain uses TRBV9 with TRBJ2-4, with D tentatively TRBD2 (6 bases). CDR3 size: 13 residues. From germline, CDR1 is SGDLS and CDR2 YYNGEE. Trimming took 3 bases from V and 9 from J, leaving 13 bases between them. The CDR3 loop is CASSGEAVRIQYF. The CDR3 nucleotides read TGTGCCAGCAGCGGGGAGGCGGTACGCATTCAGTACTTC.

This clonotype was counted many times. The chain uses TRBV6-4 and TRBJ2-3, with 7 bases matching TRBD1. Per the germline V gene, CDR1 is MRHNA and CDR2 is SNTAGT. The CDR3 covers 14 residues. Trimming at V came to 7 bases and at J to 4 bases, leaving 8 bases not matched to a gene. The CDR3 reads CASKGDSLADTQYF. The CDR3 DNA sequence: TGTGCCAGCAAAGGGGACAGCTTGGCAGATACGCAGTATTTT.

This clonotype was seen ten or more times. The genes are TRBV25-1 and TRBJ1-3; a possible D gene is TRBD1 (6 bases). V lost 2 bases, J lost 0 bases, and 14 bases lay in between. Germline CDR1 MGHDK, CDR2 SYGVNS. This CDR3 contains 17 residues. Written as DNA, the CDR3 is TGTGCCAGCAGTGAACCCCCGACAGGAGACTCTGGAAACACCATATATTTT. It translates to CASSEPPTGDSGNTIYF.

This clonotype turned up a few times. The rearrangement joins TRBV18 to TRBJ1-1; 11 bases agree with TRBD1. This CDR3 is built from 15 residues. The germline CDR1 and CDR2 sequences are KGHSH and LQKENI. With 5 bases clipped from V and 4 bases from J, the junction kept 6 bases outside the gene matches. In DNA, the CDR3 is TGTGCCAGCTCAGCCGGGACAGGGGGGATCACTGAAGCTTTCTTT. This codes for CASSAGTGGITEAFF.

This clonotype was detected many times. The gene calls are TRBV6-2 or TRBV6-3 and TRBJ2-7; weak D call: TRBD2 (6 bases). This CDR3 comprises 15 residues. V lost 0 bases, J lost 1 base, and 10 bases lay in between. CDR1 MNHEY and CDR2 SVGEGT come from the germline V gene. Here the CDR3 DNA reads TGTGCCAGCAGTTACTCCCGGGAGAGTTCCTACGAGCAGTACTTC. Translating gives CASSYSRESSYEQYF.

The sample holds many counts of this clonotype. Written as DNA, the CDR3 is TGCGCCAGCAGCCAAGAGGCAAGGGGGACCTACTATGGCTACACCTTC. It translates to CASSQEARGTYYGYTF. The chain couples TRBV4-3 to TRBJ1-2; TRBD1 might be the D (6 bases). The CDR3 spans 16 residues. V lost 0 bases, J lost 3 bases, and 14 bases lay in between. Germline CDR1 is LGHNA and CDR2 is YSLEER.

This clonotype has ten or more counts. This sequence joins TRBV6-2 or TRBV6-3 and TRBJ2-6; D is uncertain. With 2 bases removed from V and 0 bases from J, the gap between germline ends came to 8 bases. This CDR3 is 16 amino acids long. Germline V gives CDR1 MNHEY, CDR2 SVGEGT. CDR3 sequence reads: CASSYNPHSGANVLTF. The DNA of the CDR3 is TGTGCCAGCAGTTACAATCCCCACTCTGGGGCCAACGTCCTGACTTTC.

This chain uses TRBV11-1 with TRBJ2-2; D ambiguous. With 0 bases removed from V and 1 base from J, the gap between germline ends came to 9 bases. Germline loops: CDR1 SGHAT, CDR2 FQDESV (reference sequence). This CDR3 is built from 16 residues. The CDR3 protein is CASSLAPDGNTGELFF. CDR3 DNA: TGTGCCAGCAGCTTAGCCCCAGACGGGAACACCGGGGAGCTGTTTTTT.

This sequence joins TRBV19 and TRBJ2-5; D unclear. V was shortened by 9 bases and J by 6 bases, with 23 bases between the two germline ends. This CDR3 comprises 15 residues. Germline CDR1 LNHDA, CDR2 SQIVND (reference sequence). The CDR3 here is CASSDPKGIEKTQYF. CDR3 sequence (DNA): TGTGCCAGCAGTGACCCGAAGGGAATCGAAAAGACCCAGTACTTC.

V and J are TRBV11-2 and TRBJ1-2, with TRBD1 matching 7 bases. The CDR3 spans 13 residues. Germline assignment: CDR1 SGHAT and CDR2 FQNNGV. V shed 8 bases and J 4 bases; nucleotides not matched to a gene: 7. CDR3 residues: CASGRGTSYGYTF. The CDR3 nucleotides are TGTGCCAGCGGCAGGGGGACGAGCTATGGCTACACCTTC. The full variable domain, its missing parts supplied by reference TRBV11-2 and TRBJ1-2, is EAGVAQSPRYKIIEKRQSVAFWCNPISGHATLYWYQQILGQGPKLLIQFQNNGVVDDSQLPKDRFSAERLKGVDSTLKIQPAKLEDSAVYLCASGRGTSYGYTFGSGTRLTVV.

This clonotype was seen at least ten times. This chain uses TRBV7-9 with TRBJ2-4; D is possibly TRBD2 (5 bases). With 1 base removed from V and 1 base from J, the gap between germline ends came to 11 bases. The CDR3 covers 16 residues. Germline values: CDR1 SEHNR, CDR2 FQNEAQ (reference sequence). The CDR3 DNA follows: TGTGCCAGCAGCTTAGATCGGGGAGTTGCCAAAAACATTCAGTACTTC. The encoded protein is CASSLDRGVAKNIQYF. The whole variable domain, filled in from reference TRBV7-9 and TRBJ2-4, reads DTGVSQNPRHKITKRGQNVTFRCDPISEHNRLYWYRQTLGQGPEFLTYFQNEAQLEKSRLLSDRFSAERPKGSFSTLEIQRTEQGDSAMYLCASSLDRGVAKNIQYFGAGTRLSVL.

This clonotype was detected ten times or more. The V gene is TRBV15, the J gene TRBJ1-5; D not certain. The CDR3 is 14 amino acids. V lost 1 base to trimming and J lost 6 bases, with 10 bases between them. Looked up from germline, CDR1 is LNHNV and CDR2 is YYDKDF (reference sequence). CDR3 nucleotide sequence: TGTGCCACCAGCAGAGCCGGGGTCGGTCAGCCCCAGCATTTT. This translates into CATSRAGVGQPQHF.

There are many counts of this clonotype. This chain links TRBV15 with TRBJ1-5; TRBD1 aligns across 8 bases. The CDR3 has 16 residues. Per the germline V gene, CDR1 is LNHNV and CDR2 is YYDKDF (reference sequence). V dropped 3 bases and J dropped 5; count of bases not matched to a gene: 9. CDR3 coding DNA: TGTGCCACCAGCAGTCGGACAGGGAGGCCCGATCAGCCCCAGCATTTT. Protein: CATSSRTGRPDQPQHF.

This chain links TRBV6-1 with TRBJ1-5; maybe TRBD1 (6 bases). The germline gives CDR1 MNHNS, CDR2 SASEGT. This CDR3 contains 12 residues. CDR3 region: CVSQGFNQPQHF. CDR3 bases: TGTGTTTCACAGGGTTTCAATCAGCCCCAGCATTTT.

This clonotype was picked up many times. The chain links TRBV7-2 to TRBJ1-5; D is undetermined. CDR1 is SGHTA and CDR2 is FQGNSA in the germline V gene. Trimming removed 2 bases at V and 12 bases at J, with 11 bases between. There are 12 residues in the CDR3. The CDR3 sequence is CASSLSGGRQHF. The CDR3 DNA reads as TGTGCCAGCAGCTTATCGGGAGGACGCCAGCATTTT.

This clonotype was counted at least ten times. The rearrangement uses TRBV2 and TRBJ1-6, with D hard to call. The V end was cut by 6 bases, the J end by 7 bases, with 13 bases between. CDR1 and CDR2 (germline): SNHLY, FYNNEI. The CDR3 has 14 amino acids. CDR3 amino acids: CASSDALGNSPLHF. The CDR3 nucleotides are TGTGCCAGCAGCGACGCACTGGGAAATTCACCCCTCCACTTT. The whole variable domain, remainder taken from reference TRBV2 and TRBJ1-6, is EPEVTQTPSHQVTQMGQEVILRCVPISNHLYFYWYRQILGQKVEFLVSFYNNEISEKSEIFDDQFSVERPDGSNFTLKIRSTKLEDSAMYFCASSDALGNSPLHFGNGTRLTVT.

This clonotype was seen ten or more times. The J gene is TRBJ1-1, the V gene TRBV11-2; D ambiguous. The ends were cut back, 3 bases at V and 0 bases at J, with 8 bases in the middle. This CDR3 is built from 14 residues. CDR1 and CDR2 (germline): SGHAT, FQNNGV. This chain's CDR3 is CASSLAILNTEAFF. The CDR3 DNA follows: TGTGCCAGCAGCTTGGCAATCCTGAACACTGAAGCTTTCTTT.

This clonotype was observed many times. The V call is TRBV6-2 or TRBV6-3, the J call TRBJ1-1; D might be TRBD1 (6 bases). Germline CDR1 is MNHEY and CDR2 is SVGEGT. This CDR3 region has 14 residues. V was cut by 0 bases and J by 8 bases, with 13 bases left in between. CDR3 residues: CASSYSIGQTEAFF. In nucleotides, the CDR3 is TGTGCCAGCAGTTACTCGATTGGACAGACCGAAGCTTTCTTT.

This clonotype was seen ten or more times. This chain links TRBV30 with TRBJ1-1; 10 bases line up with TRBD1. V lost 2 bases to trimming and J lost 11 bases; unmatched junction nucleotides: 17. Germline CDR1 and CDR2: GTSNPN and SVGIG (reference sequence). CDR3 size: 16 residues. This CDR3 reads CAWSQTLKGTGERAFF. In DNA form, the CDR3 reads TGTGCCTGGAGTCAAACGTTAAAAGGGACAGGGGAGAGGGCTTTCTTT.

This clonotype was counted once. This chain uses TRBV10-3 with TRBJ1-1, with TRBD1 matching over 7 bases. V gave up 6 bases and J gave up 5 bases; unmatched junction bases: 9. Germline V gene lookup returns CDR1 ENHRY and CDR2 SYGVKD. CDR3 length equals 14 residues. The CDR3 DNA follows: TGTGCCATCAGCAGGGACAGCTACGGTACTGAAGCTTTCTTT. This encodes CAISRDSYGTEAFF.

This clonotype was picked up many times. The chain links TRBV11-1 to TRBJ2-7; 9 bases match TRBD2. The CDR3 is made up of 17 amino acids. CDR1 is SGHAT and CDR2 is FQDESV in the germline V gene (reference sequence). V was clipped by 5 bases and J by 5 bases; unmatched bases: 16. CDR3 bases: TGTGCCAGCAGCCATAAGGCCGCAAGCGGGAGGAACCACGAGCAGTACTTC. Amino acid sequence: CASSHKAASGRNHEQYF.

This clonotype was seen ten or more times. The chain joins TRBV30 to TRBJ2-2, with 7 bases lining up with TRBD1. V trimming: 2 bases; J trimming: 6 bases; junction bases outside the gene matches: 6. The CDR3 totals 14 residues. Germline CDR1 is GTSNPN and CDR2 is SVGIG (reference sequence). Written as DNA, the CDR3 is TGTGCCTGGAGTAGGGACAGTTTCGCCGGGGAGCTGTTTTTT. Encoded protein: CAWSRDSFAGELFF.

The table lists this clonotype with many counts. This rearrangement joins TRBV12-3 or TRBV12-4 to TRBJ2-6, with 9 positions matching TRBD2. This CDR3 is built from 17 residues. With V trimmed by 3 bases and J by 4 bases, 7 bases remained unmatched. The CDR3 protein is CASSFTAGGSGANVLTF. CDR3 sequence (DNA): TGTGCCAGCAGTTTCACTGCGGGAGGGTCAGGGGCCAACGTCCTGACTTTC.

This clonotype was observed many times. The chain links TRBV18 to TRBJ2-5; perhaps TRBD1 as D (5 bases). V gave up 3 bases and J gave up 5 bases, with 13 bases separating them. This CDR3 contains 14 residues. The V gene's germline CDR1 is KGHSH and CDR2 LQKENI. The CDR3 coding sequence is TGTGCCAGCTCACCGTCCCAGGGATGGGAGACCCAGTACTTC. It specifies CASSPSQGWETQYF. The complete variable domain, with remaining parts taken from reference TRBV18 and TRBJ2-5, reads NAGVMQNPRHLVRRRGQEARLRCSPMKGHSHVYWYRQLPEEGLKFMVYLQKENIIDESGMPKERFSAEFPKEGPSILRIQQVVRGDSAAYFCASSPSQGWETQYFGPGTRLLVL.

The chain couples TRBV4-2 to TRBJ2-7; 9 bases match TRBD2. CDR1 LGHNA and CDR2 YNFKEQ come from the germline V gene. The CDR3 has 16 amino acids. With 0 bases clipped from V and 3 bases from J, the junction kept 6 bases outside the gene matches. The CDR3 DNA is TGTGCCAGCAGCCAAGATCGTGGTAGCGGGAGCTACGAGCAGTACTTC. Its translation is CASSQDRGSGSYEQYF.

The chain recombines TRBV2 with TRBJ2-7; D might be TRBD1 (5 bases). Germline values: CDR1 SNHLY, CDR2 FYNNEI. V gave up 6 bases and J gave up 2 bases, with 17 bases separating them. The CDR3 length is 15 residues. The CDR3 DNA reads TGTGCCAGCAGACCGTCCGAAGGGGCCACCTACGAGCAGTACTTC. It is translated as CASRPSEGATYEQYF. The entire variable domain, with the rest obtained from reference TRBV2 and TRBJ2-7, is as follows: EPEVTQTPSHQVTQMGQEVILRCVPISNHLYFYWYRQILGQKVEFLVSFYNNEISEKSEIFDDQFSVERPDGSNFTLKIRSTKLEDSAMYFCASRPSEGATYEQYFGPGTRLTVT.

In this sample, this clonotype turned up many times. This chain connects TRBV7-6 to TRBJ1-6; no reliable D call. Deletions cut 1 base from V and 6 bases from J, with 16 bases between. CDR1 and CDR2 from the germline V gene are SGHVS and FNYEAQ. This CDR3 is built from 17 residues. The CDR3 sequence: CASSLDMKGGRNSPLHF. Written as DNA, the CDR3 is TGTGCCAGCAGCTTAGACATGAAGGGTGGCCGTAATTCACCCCTCCACTTT.